A single sample gave rise to the 25 T cell receptor beta chains below, sequenced in a study of T cell responses to AZD1222 COVID-19 vaccine. The repertoire was sequenced with immunoSEQ multiplex PCR; TCRdb's copy has only in-frame clones and lacks some. The data hold 150,000 to 200,000 clones, with roughly 92% observed a single time. The specimen comprised peripheral blood, sampled on day 0 of AZD1222 vaccination. These TCRs come from an adult in good health.

J is TRBJ2-7 and V is TRBV11-2; 11 bases map to TRBD2. V trimming: 3 bases; J trimming: 4 bases; junction bases outside the gene matches: 8. The CDR3 has 16 residues. CDR1 and CDR2 from the germline V gene are SGHAT and FQNNGV. CDR3 nucleotide sequence: TGTGCCAGCAGCTTCGCGCTAGCGGGAGGCGAGTACGAGCAGTACTTC. Protein: CASSFALAGGEYEQYF.

The chain links TRBV29-1 to TRBJ1-1; the match to TRBD1 covers 8 bases. V shed 5 bases and J 4 bases; nucleotides not matched to a gene: 6. Germline CDR1 SQVTM, CDR2 ANQGSEA. The CDR3 runs to 13 residues. The CDR3 DNA reads TGCAGCGTTCAGGACAGGGTGGGCACTGAAGCTTTCTTT. This codes for CSVQDRVGTEAFF.

This sequence joins TRBV7-8 and TRBJ1-1; a weak D match, TRBD1 (5 bases). V was clipped by 3 bases and J by 4 bases, with 9 bases between them. This CDR3 region has 13 residues. Germline CDR1 is SGHVS and CDR2 is FQNEAQ. In DNA form, the CDR3 reads TGTGCCAGCAGCTTGGAGGGACCCACTGAAGCTTTCTTT. Residues: CASSLEGPTEAFF.

This clone was counted between two and nine times. This chain connects TRBV30 to TRBJ2-6; 9 nucleotides match TRBD1. The CDR3 consists of 17 residues. Germline V gene sequence: CDR1 GTSNPN, CDR2 SVGIG (reference sequence). The J segment lost 2 bases and the V segment lost 2 bases, leaving 7 bases of the junction unmatched. The CDR3 DNA sequence: TGTGCCTGGAGTCCTTGGACAGGGGTGACTGGGGCCAACGTCCTGACTTTC. Its protein is CAWSPWTGVTGANVLTF.

In this sample, this clone turned up a few times. The gene calls are TRBV4-1 and TRBJ1-5; D gene uncertain. Germline V CDR1 and CDR2: MGHRA, YSYEKL. Trimming cost V 1 base and J 0 bases, with 10 bases left between them. The CDR3 is made up of 16 amino acids. The CDR3 coding sequence is TGCGCCAGCAGCCAAGCACACCGCTATAGCAATCAGCCCCAGCATTTT. The encoded protein is CASSQAHRYSNQPQHF.

The genes are TRBV10-2 and TRBJ2-2; 11 nucleotides line up with TRBD2. The V gene end was trimmed by 6 bases and the J gene end by 4 bases; junction bases not matched to a gene: 7. CDR1 WSHSY and CDR2 SAAADI come from the germline V gene. The length of the CDR3 is 16 residues. CDR3 nucleotides: TGCGCCAGCAGCCCGACTAGCGGGAAGGGCACCGGGGAGCTGTTTTTT. Amino acids: CASSPTSGKGTGELFF.

This chain connects TRBV3-1 (or the pseudogene TRBV3-2) to TRBJ1-1, with 9 positions matching TRBD1. Germline assignment: CDR1 LGHDT and CDR2 YNNKEL (reference sequence). The CDR3 totals 16 residues. V trimming: 0 bases; J trimming: 4 bases; junction bases outside the gene matches: 6. CDR3 nucleotide sequence: TGTGCCAGCAGCCAAGATTTAGGGACAGGGCCCACTGAAGCTTTCTTT. This translates into CASSQDLGTGPTEAFF.

The J gene is TRBJ2-2, the V gene TRBV10-2, with 8 bases that match TRBD1. With 7 bases clipped from V and 5 bases from J, the junction kept 9 bases outside the gene matches. This CDR3 has 15 amino acids. Germline assignment: CDR1 WSHSY and CDR2 SAAADI. The CDR3 region is CASTVGQGGTGELFF. Written as DNA, the CDR3 is TGCGCCAGCACCGTAGGACAGGGAGGAACCGGGGAGCTGTTTTTT.

V gene TRBV6-2 or TRBV6-3 combines with J gene TRBJ1-5; the D gene is possibly TRBD1 (6 bases). V lost 5 bases and J lost 6, with 11 bases in between. The CDR3 covers 13 residues. Germline CDR1 MNHEY, CDR2 SVGEGT. CDR3 protein: CASSLTGFQPQHF. As DNA, the CDR3 is TGTGCCAGCAGTCTTACAGGGTTTCAGCCCCAGCATTTT.

This chain links TRBV2 with TRBJ2-1; 9 positions agree with TRBD2. Germline V gene data show CDR1 as SNHLY and CDR2 as FYNNEI. V was clipped by 4 bases and J by 7 bases; unmatched bases: 5. This CDR3 contains 14 residues. CDR3 protein: CASSGSSGKNEQFF. The CDR3 region has the DNA TGTGCCAGCAGTGGATCTAGCGGGAAGAATGAGCAGTTCTTC.

The gene calls are TRBV7-3 and TRBJ1-1; D gene ambiguous. The CDR3 is 15 residues long. V was cut by 5 bases and J by 3 bases, with 16 bases left in between. Germline-derived CDR1 and CDR2 are SGHTA and FQGTGA. The CDR3 nucleotides are TGTGCCAGCAGCAAAGAAAGGGTTTTGGACACTGAAGCTTTCTTT. Protein product: CASSKERVLDTEAFF.

This chain links TRBV6-1 with TRBJ1-2; D not certain. This CDR3 has 14 residues. V lost 1 base, J lost 4 bases, and 10 bases lay in between. Germline V gene data show CDR1 as MNHNS and CDR2 as SASEGT. The CDR3 spells CASSEVFRGYGYTF. The CDR3 bases are TGTGCCAGCAGTGAAGTGTTTCGAGGCTATGGCTACACCTTC.

This rearrangement joins TRBV15 to TRBJ1-2; D is ambiguous. The CDR3 sequence is 15 residues long. The V end was cut by 5 bases, the J end by 1 base, with 14 bases between. Germline CDR1 and CDR2: LNHNV and YYDKDF (reference sequence). The CDR3 here is CATSVTGVGNYGYTF. For the CDR3, the DNA is TGTGCCACCAGCGTCACCGGTGTCGGTAACTATGGCTACACCTTC.

The rearrangement uses TRBV29-1 and TRBJ1-1; the D is unclear. Looked up from germline, CDR1 is SQVTM and CDR2 is ANQGSEA. V was pared by 4 bases and J by 4 bases, with 13 bases between. The length of the CDR3 is 13 residues. The CDR3 spells CSVALGFGTEAFF. The CDR3, as DNA: TGCAGCGTTGCCTTGGGGTTCGGCACTGAAGCTTTCTTT. The full variable domain, completed using reference TRBV29-1 and TRBJ1-1, is SAVISQKPSRDICQRGTSLTIQCQVDSQVTMMFWYRQQPGQSLTLIATANQGSEATYESGFVIDKFPISRPNLTFSTLTVSNMSPEDSSIYLCSVALGFGTEAFFGQGTRLTVV.

J is TRBJ1-6 and V is TRBV7-9; tentatively, D is TRBD1 (6 bases). CDR1 and CDR2 from the germline V gene are SEHNR and FQNEAQ (reference sequence). The CDR3 loop spans 14 amino acids. The germline V and J ends were trimmed by 4 bases and 6 bases, with 10 bases remaining between them. CDR3 sequence reads: CASSSTGGNSPLHF. CDR3 coding DNA: TGTGCCAGCAGCTCGACAGGAGGTAATTCACCCCTCCACTTT.

V usage is TRBV6-1 and J usage is TRBJ1-6, with D maybe TRBD1 (6 bases). This CDR3 has 16 amino acids. Germline V lookup: CDR1 MNHNS, CDR2 SASEGT. V dropped 3 bases and J dropped 10 bases, with 19 bases sitting between them. This chain's CDR3 is CASSDQGHTGGSPLHF. The CDR3 DNA follows: TGTGCCAGCAGTGACCAGGGTCATACTGGGGGCTCACCCCTCCACTTT.

This chain uses TRBV18 with TRBJ2-7, with 7 bases aligning to TRBD1. In germline, CDR1 is KGHSH, CDR2 LQKENI. J was trimmed by 2 bases and V by 6 bases; bases with no gene match: 4. The CDR3 contains 13 residues. The CDR3 region has the DNA TGTGCCAGCTCCCCCGGGACAGCCTACGAGCAGTACTTC. Translated: CASSPGTAYEQYF.

The gene calls are TRBV4-2 and TRBJ2-6; 7 bases map to TRBD1. The V gene end was trimmed by 3 bases and the J gene end by 3 bases; junction bases not matched to a gene: 2. CDR1 is LGHNA, CDR2 YNFKEQ, per germline. There are 15 residues in the CDR3. CDR3 sequence reads: CASSQTGIGANVLTF. CDR3 nucleotide sequence: TGTGCCAGCAGCCAGACAGGGATTGGGGCCAACGTCCTGACTTTC.

The rearrangement joins TRBV5-8 to TRBJ1-4; tentative D call: TRBD1 (5 bases). The length of the CDR3 is 14 residues. Germline loops: CDR1 SGHTS, CDR2 YDEGEE. V dropped 2 bases and J dropped 5 bases, with 10 bases sitting between them. The CDR3 sequence: CASSFRQSNEKLFF. The CDR3 nucleotides are TGTGCCAGCAGCTTTCGACAGTCAAATGAAAAACTGTTTTTT.

The rearrangement joins TRBV6-5 to TRBJ1-4; D possibly corresponds to TRBD1 (5 bases). Germline V gene sequence: CDR1 MNHEY, CDR2 SVGAGI. Trimming removed 8 bases at V and 4 bases at J, with 14 bases between. The length of the CDR3 is 14 residues. The chain's CDR3 is CASLGGGLNEKLFF. The CDR3 region has the DNA TGTGCCAGCCTTGGGGGGGGACTTAATGAAAAACTGTTTTTT.

This rearrangement joins TRBV3-1 (or the pseudogene TRBV3-2) to TRBJ2-5; 8 bases align to TRBD2. The CDR3 sequence is 15 residues long. Trimming took 0 bases from V and 4 from J; bases not matched to a gene: 4. Germline CDR1 is LGHDT and CDR2 is YNNKEL (reference sequence). In DNA, the CDR3 is TGTGCCAGCAGCCAAGAGCGGGGGGAGGGAGAGACCCAGTACTTC. Encoded protein: CASSQERGEGETQYF.

The rearrangement uses TRBV5-1 and TRBJ2-1, with a tentative D call TRBD2 (6 bases). From germline, CDR1 is SGHRS and CDR2 YFSETQ. V was shortened by 5 bases and J by 4 bases, with 16 bases between the two germline ends. CDR3 size: 15 residues. CDR3 sequence: CASRTLGGTYNEQFF. Written as DNA, the CDR3 is TGCGCCAGCAGGACCCTTGGAGGGACGTACAATGAGCAGTTCTTC.

In this sample, this clone turned up once. CDR3 DNA sequence: TGTGCCAGCAGCTTAGCGCCAGGGGTGAACACTGAAGCTTTCTTT. Protein product: CASSLAPGVNTEAFF. The chain recombines TRBV7-8 with TRBJ1-1, with D perhaps matching TRBD1 (6 bases). CDR1 and CDR2 (germline): SGHVS, FQNEAQ. With 0 bases removed from V and 0 bases from J, the gap between germline ends came to 8 bases. The CDR3 consists of 15 residues.

The chain links TRBV5-1 to TRBJ2-6, with D perhaps TRBD2 (5 bases). V dropped 4 bases and J dropped 0 bases, with 8 bases sitting between them. This CDR3 is built from 15 residues. CDR1 is SGHRS, CDR2 YFSETQ, per germline. CDR3 loop: CASSPGISGANVLTF. CDR3 nucleotides: TGCGCCAGCAGCCCCGGGATCTCTGGGGCCAACGTCCTGACTTTC.

This chain joins TRBV9 and TRBJ1-1; possibly TRBD1 for D (6 bases). This CDR3 has 14 residues. The V gene lost 0 bases and the J gene lost 4 bases, with 10 bases spanning the gap. Germline CDR1 and CDR2: SGDLS and YYNGEE. CDR3 amino acids: CASSVDQGLTEAFF. CDR3 nucleotides: TGTGCCAGCAGCGTAGACCAGGGGCTCACTGAAGCTTTCTTT. The entire variable domain, with the rest obtained from reference TRBV9 and TRBJ1-1, is as follows: DSGVTQTPKHLITATGQRVTLRCSPRSGDLSVYWYQQSLDQGLQFLIQYYNGEERAKGNILERFSAQQFPDLHSELNLSSLELGDSALYFCASSVDQGLTEAFFGQGTRLTVV.